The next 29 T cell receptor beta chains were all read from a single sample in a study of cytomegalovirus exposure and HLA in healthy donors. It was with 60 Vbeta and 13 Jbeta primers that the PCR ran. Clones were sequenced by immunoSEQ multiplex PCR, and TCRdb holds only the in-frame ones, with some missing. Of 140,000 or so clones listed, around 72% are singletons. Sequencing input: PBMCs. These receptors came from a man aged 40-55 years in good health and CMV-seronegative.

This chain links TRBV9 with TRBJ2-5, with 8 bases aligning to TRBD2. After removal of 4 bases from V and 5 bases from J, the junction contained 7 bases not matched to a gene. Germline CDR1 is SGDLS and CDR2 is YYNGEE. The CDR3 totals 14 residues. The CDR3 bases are TGTGCCAGCAGCTCAAGCGGGGGATTTGAGACCCAGTACTTC. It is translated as CASSSSGGFETQYF.

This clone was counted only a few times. CDR3 residues: CASSLGGGNEQFF. For the CDR3, the DNA is TGCGCCAGCAGTCTAGGGGGCGGAAATGAGCAGTTCTTC. The rearrangement links TRBV10-2 to TRBJ2-1; 7 bases agree with TRBD1. The V gene end was trimmed by 5 bases and the J gene end by 7 bases; junction bases not matched to a gene: 5. Germline values: CDR1 WSHSY, CDR2 SAAADI. The CDR3 spans 13 residues.

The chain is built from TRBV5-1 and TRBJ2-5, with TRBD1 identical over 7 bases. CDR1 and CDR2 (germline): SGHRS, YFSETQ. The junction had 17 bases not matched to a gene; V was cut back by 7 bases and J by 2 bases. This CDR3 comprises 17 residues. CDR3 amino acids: CASRTGQNRALQETQYF. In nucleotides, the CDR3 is TGCGCCAGCCGAACGGGACAGAATAGGGCATTGCAAGAGACCCAGTACTTC.

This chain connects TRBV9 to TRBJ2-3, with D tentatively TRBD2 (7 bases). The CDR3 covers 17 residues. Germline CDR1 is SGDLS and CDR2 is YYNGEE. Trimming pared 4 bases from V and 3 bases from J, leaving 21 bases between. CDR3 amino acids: CASSKRRGGSRTDTQYF. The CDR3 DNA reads TGTGCCAGCAGCAAACGAAGGGGGGGATCGAGGACAGATACGCAGTATTTT.

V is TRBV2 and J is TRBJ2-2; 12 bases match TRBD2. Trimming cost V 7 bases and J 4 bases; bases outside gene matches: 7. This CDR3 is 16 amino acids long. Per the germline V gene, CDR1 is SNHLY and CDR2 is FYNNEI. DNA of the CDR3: TGTGCCAGCATGGCTAGCGGGGGGGCGGGCACCGGGGAGCTGTTTTTT. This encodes CASMASGGAGTGELFF.

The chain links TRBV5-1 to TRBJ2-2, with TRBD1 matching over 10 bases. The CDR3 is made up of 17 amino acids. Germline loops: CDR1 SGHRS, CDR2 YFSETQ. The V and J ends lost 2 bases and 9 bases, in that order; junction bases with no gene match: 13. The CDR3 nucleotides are TGCGCCAGCAGCTTCGGGACAGGGGATACGAGACCAAGGGAGCTGTTTTTT. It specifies CASSFGTGDTRPRELFF.

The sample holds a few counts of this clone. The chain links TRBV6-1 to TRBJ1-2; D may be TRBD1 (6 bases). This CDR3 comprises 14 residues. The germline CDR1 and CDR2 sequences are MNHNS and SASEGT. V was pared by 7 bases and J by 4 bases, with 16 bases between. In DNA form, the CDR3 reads TGTGCCAGCATAAGTACAGGGCCGGCCTATGGCTACACCTTC. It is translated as CASISTGPAYGYTF.

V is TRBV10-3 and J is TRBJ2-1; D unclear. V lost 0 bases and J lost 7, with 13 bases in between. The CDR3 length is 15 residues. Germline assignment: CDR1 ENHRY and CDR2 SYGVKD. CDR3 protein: CAISESSSTRNEQFF. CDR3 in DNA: TGTGCCATCAGTGAGTCTTCCTCAACGCGGAATGAGCAGTTCTTC.

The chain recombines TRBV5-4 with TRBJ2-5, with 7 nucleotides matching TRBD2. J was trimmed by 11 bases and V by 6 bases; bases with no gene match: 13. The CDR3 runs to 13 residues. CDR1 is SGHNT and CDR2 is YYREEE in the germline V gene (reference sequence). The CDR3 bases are TGTGCCAGCACCTTTAATCCGGGAGGTGAGCAGTACTTC. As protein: CASTFNPGGEQYF.

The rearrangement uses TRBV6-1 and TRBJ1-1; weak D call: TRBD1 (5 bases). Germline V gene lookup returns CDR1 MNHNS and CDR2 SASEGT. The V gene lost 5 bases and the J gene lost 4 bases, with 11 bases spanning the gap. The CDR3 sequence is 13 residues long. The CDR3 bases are TGTGCCAGCAGTTTTAGACAGCCCACTGAAGCTTTCTTT. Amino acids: CASSFRQPTEAFF.

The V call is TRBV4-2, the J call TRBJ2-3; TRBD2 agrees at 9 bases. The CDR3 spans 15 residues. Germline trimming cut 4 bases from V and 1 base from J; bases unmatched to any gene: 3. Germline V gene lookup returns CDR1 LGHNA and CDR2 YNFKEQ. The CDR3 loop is CASSLRTSGTDTQYF. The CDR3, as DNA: TGTGCCAGCAGCCTGAGGACTAGCGGCACAGATACGCAGTATTTT.

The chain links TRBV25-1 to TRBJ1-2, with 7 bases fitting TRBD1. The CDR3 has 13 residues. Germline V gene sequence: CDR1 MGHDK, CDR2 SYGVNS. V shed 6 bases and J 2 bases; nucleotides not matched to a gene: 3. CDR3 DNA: TGTGCCAGCAGCGCAGGGGGGAACTATGGCTACACCTTC. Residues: CASSAGGNYGYTF.

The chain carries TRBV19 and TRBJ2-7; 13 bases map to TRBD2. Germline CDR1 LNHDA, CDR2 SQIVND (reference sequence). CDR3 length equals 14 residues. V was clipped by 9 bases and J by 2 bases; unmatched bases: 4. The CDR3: CASQLAGGPYEQYF. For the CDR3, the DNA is TGTGCCAGCCAACTAGCGGGGGGGCCCTACGAGCAGTACTTC.

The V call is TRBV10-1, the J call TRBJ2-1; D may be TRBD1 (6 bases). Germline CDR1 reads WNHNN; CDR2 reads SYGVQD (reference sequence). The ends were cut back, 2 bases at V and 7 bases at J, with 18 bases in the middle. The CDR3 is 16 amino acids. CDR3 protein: CASSERGPAGVNEQFF. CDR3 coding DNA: TGCGCCAGCAGTGAGCGTGGACCGGCAGGGGTGAATGAGCAGTTCTTC.

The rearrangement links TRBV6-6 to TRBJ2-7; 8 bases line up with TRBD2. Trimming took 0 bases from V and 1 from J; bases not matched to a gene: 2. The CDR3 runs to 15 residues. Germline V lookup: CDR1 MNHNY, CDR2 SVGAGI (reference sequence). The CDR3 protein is CASSYSLAGSYEQYF. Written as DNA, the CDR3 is TGTGCCAGCAGTTACTCGCTAGCGGGTTCCTACGAGCAGTACTTC.

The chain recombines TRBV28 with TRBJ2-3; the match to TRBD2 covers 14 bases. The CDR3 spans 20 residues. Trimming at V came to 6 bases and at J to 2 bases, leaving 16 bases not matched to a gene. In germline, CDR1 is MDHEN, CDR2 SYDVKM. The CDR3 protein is CASSDPRLAGGPTLTDTQYF. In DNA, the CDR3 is TGTGCCAGCAGCGACCCCAGACTAGCGGGAGGGCCGACACTCACAGATACGCAGTATTTT.

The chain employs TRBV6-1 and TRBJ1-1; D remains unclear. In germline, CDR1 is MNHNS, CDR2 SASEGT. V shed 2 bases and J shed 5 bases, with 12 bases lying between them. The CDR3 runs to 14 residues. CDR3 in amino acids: CASSETDWRTEAFF. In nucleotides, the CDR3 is TGTGCCAGCAGTGAAACCGACTGGAGGACTGAAGCTTTCTTT.

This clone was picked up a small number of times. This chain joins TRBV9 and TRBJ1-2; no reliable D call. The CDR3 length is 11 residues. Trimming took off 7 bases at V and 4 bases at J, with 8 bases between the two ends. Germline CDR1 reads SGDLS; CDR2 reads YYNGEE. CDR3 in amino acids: CASGRGYGYTF. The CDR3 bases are TGTGCCAGCGGGCGTGGCTATGGCTACACCTTC.

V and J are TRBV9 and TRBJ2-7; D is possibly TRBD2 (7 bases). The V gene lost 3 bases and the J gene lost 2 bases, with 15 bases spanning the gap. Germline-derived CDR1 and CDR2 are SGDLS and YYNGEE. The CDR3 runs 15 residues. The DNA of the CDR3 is TGTGCCAGCAGCGAGGGGGGGGGAATGCCCTACGAGCAGTACTTC. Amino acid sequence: CASSEGGGMPYEQYF.

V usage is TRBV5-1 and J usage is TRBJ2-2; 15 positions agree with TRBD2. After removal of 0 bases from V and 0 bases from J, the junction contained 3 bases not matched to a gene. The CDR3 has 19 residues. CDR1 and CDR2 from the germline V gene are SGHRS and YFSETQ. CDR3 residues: CASSLVGLAGGTNTGELFF. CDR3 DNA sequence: TGCGCCAGCAGCTTGGTGGGACTAGCGGGGGGTACGAACACCGGGGAGCTGTTTTTT.

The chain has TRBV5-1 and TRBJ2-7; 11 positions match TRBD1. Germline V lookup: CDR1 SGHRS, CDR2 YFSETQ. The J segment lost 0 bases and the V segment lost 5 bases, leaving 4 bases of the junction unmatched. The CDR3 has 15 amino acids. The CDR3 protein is CASSYGQGASYEQYF. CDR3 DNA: TGCGCCAGCAGTTATGGACAGGGGGCCTCCTACGAGCAGTACTTC.

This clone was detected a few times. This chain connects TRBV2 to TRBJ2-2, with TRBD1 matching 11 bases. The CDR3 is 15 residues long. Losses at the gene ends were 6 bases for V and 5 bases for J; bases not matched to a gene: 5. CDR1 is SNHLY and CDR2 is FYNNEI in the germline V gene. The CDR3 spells CASRGQGAPTGELFF. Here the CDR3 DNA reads TGTGCCAGCAGAGGACAGGGGGCGCCGACCGGGGAGCTGTTTTTT.

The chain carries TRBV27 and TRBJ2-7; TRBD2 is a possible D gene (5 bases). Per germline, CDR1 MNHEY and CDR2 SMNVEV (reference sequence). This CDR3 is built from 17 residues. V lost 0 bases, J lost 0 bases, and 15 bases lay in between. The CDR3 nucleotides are TGTGCCAGCAGTTTATCTTGGTCCCTAGCTCACTCCTACGAGCAGTACTTC. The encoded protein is CASSLSWSLAHSYEQYF.

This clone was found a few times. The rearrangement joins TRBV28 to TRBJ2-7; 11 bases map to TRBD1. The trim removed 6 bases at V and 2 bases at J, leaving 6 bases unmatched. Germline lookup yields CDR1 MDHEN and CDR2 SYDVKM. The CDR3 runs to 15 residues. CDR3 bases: TGTGCCAGCAGGGACCCGGGACAGGGGGCCTACGAGCAGTACTTC. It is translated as CASRDPGQGAYEQYF.

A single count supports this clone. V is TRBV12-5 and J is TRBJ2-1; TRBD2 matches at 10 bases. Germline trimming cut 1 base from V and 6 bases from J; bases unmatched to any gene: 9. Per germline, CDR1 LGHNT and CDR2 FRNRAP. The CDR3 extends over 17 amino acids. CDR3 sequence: CASGLGTGTSVSNEQFF. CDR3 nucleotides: TGTGCTAGTGGTTTGGGGACCGGGACTAGCGTCTCCAATGAGCAGTTCTTC.

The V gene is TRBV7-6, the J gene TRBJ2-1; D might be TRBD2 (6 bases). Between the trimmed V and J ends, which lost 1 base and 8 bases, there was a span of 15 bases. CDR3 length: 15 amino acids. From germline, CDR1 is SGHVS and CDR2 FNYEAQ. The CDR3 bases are TGTGCCAGCAGCTTAGTCGGACTACCTTACGATGAGCAGTTCTTC. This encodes CASSLVGLPYDEQFF.

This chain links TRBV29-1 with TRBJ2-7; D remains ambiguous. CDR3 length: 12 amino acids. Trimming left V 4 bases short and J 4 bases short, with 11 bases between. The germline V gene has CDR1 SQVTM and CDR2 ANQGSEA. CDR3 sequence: CSVVGSGYEQYF. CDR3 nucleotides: TGCAGCGTTGTTGGGTCCGGGTACGAGCAGTACTTC.

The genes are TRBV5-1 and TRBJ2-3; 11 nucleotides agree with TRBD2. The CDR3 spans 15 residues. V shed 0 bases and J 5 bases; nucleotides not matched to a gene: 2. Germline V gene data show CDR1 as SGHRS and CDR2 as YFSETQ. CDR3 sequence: CASSLVGTSGDTQYF. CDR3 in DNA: TGCGCCAGCAGCTTGGTAGGGACTAGCGGAGATACGCAGTATTTT.

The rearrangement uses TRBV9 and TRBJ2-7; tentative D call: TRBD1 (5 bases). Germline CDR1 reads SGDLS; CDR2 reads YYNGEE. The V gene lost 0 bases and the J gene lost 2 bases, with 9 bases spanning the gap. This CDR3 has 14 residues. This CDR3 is CASSVADSAYEQYF. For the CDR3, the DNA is TGTGCCAGCAGCGTAGCTGACAGCGCCTACGAGCAGTACTTC.